This TCR beta chain was documented in a study of shared clonotypes between healthy human individuals (dated by TCRdb to the early 2020s). Some background on the complete study: The cohort included a few men and a couple of women between 18 and 49 years of age. For each donor, three plates each were used for CD4 naive and CD4 memory, two plates were used for CD8 naive, and one plate was used for CD8 memory. To estimate repertoire size and how much clonotypes are shared between individuals, the study performed deep sequencing of blood TCR repertoires from 4 to 6 healthy adults. Each donor's leukapheresis produced roughly between about 0.85 and 10 billion PBMCs. Different laboratories and diverse techniques were used to prepare libraries and sequence TCR repertoires, to increase sequencing depth and limit assay-specific biases.

The donors were healthy, HIV-negative adults with no recently reported acute infections or vaccinations. Every donor was a Caucasian adult living in Nashville, Tennessee, USA. The CD8 memory samples were a combination of magnetically selected CD45RO+ cells and CCR7-negative CD45RA+ effector memory (TemRA) cells. Blood was obtained by leukapheresis, after which PBMCs were separated by Ficoll-Histopaque density gradient centrifugation and cryopreserved in liquid nitrogen vapor phase. Analytical flow cytometry was used to check the purity and quantity of every magnetically sorted T cell population. From each sorted fraction, genomic DNA was isolated and quantified by UV absorbance on a Nanodrop 2000c. At the junction V is shortened by 0 bases and J by 6 bases, with 13 bases in between. CDR1 MNHEY and CDR2 SMNVEV are derived from the germline V gene (reference sequence). From cysteine to phenylalanine, the CDR3 is 15 amino acids long. Solely the CDR3 DNA is kept, with 45 bases framed from the first base.

What the research found in general, with its limitations: Rarefaction of sorted-subset datasets indicated incomplete sequencing despite the large sequencing depth. Based on pairwise subsampling, the degree of clonotype sharing among donors was expected to be affected by sequencing depth. When a few donors were compared, the shared fraction of clonotypes was around 5% for naive CD4, approximately 3.3% for naive CD8, 2% to 2.5% for memory CD4, and less than 0.5% for memory CD8. Sampling was limited to blood, and TCR repertoires in tissue likely differ from TCR repertoires in blood. Clonotypes shared by all four sorted-subset donors showed higher generation probabilities than non-shared clonotypes. Naive subsets generally had larger estimated clonotype richness than memory subsets. Because the study included only a small number of donors, the genetic and exposure-history diversity represented was limited.

Using the deep immunoSEQ assay, multiplex PCR amplified TCR CDR3 regions from genomic DNA. Genomic DNA extracted from each cell subset was distributed evenly over all wells of several immunoSEQ 96-well plates, and each plate served as one replicate. For sorted subsets, each replicate PCR was loaded with 200 ng genomic DNA, equivalent to roughly 30,000 T cell genomes. Purified libraries were measured with a Qubit 3.0 fluorometer, size-checked on a Bioanalyzer 2100, and measured again with the KAPA Library Quantification kit. A separate single-read 150-cycle Illumina NextSeq 550 flow cell was used to sequence each immunoSEQ 96-well plate. For the original study's pipeline: Because the immunoSEQ output held only junctional sequences and lacked quality scores, the filtering could not match the filtering applied to full-length reads. Sequences were annotated with PyIR, a Python wrapper for IgBLAST v1.9, and V/J genes and CDR3 were assigned using IMGT germline references. Reads were removed for weak V/J assignments (E-value above 1e-6), missing CDR3, stop codons, out-of-frame junctions, or ambiguous translated residues. V3J clonotypes were defined as sequences sharing the same inferred V gene, J gene, and CDR3 amino acid sequence. Percentage overlap between repertoires was calculated by dividing the number of shared unique clonotypes by the size of the smaller repertoire. RTK rarefaction, the Chao1 estimator, and Recon v2.1 estimates of unobserved clonotypes were used to assess repertoire richness. OLGA was used to compute generation probabilities for all TCRbeta clonotypes that the gDNA method yielded from a handful of donors. What TCRdb holds here is the immuneACCESS table cut down to in-frame rearrangements. Part of the clones is not present; checked against another copy, under half of the missing clones reflect an unresolved V gene, and the others are unexplained. The V and J calls and clone size were taken over from that table, and D and trimming were inferred from the DNA. The sample includes 650,000 to 700,000 clones, with 90% observed a single time. The ten largest account for 34% of the sample.

In regard to this clone: Its antigen is unknown. Base qualities are not provided; no much larger clone lies one nucleotide away.

This chain is built from TRBV27 and TRBJ2-3, with the D gene not confidently named. This clonotype was obtained from a man aged 18 to 35 in good health. Some clones in this sample may be carry-over from other donors' samples. Sequences were obtained from memory CD8+ T cells from PBMCs. This sample's cell subset or site label indicates: CD45RO+ cells pooled with CCR7-negative TemRA cells. Here is the DNA: TGTGCCAGCAGTTTATCGCCAGCGCTTGGCGATACGCAGTATTTT. It translates to CASSLSPALGDTQYF.